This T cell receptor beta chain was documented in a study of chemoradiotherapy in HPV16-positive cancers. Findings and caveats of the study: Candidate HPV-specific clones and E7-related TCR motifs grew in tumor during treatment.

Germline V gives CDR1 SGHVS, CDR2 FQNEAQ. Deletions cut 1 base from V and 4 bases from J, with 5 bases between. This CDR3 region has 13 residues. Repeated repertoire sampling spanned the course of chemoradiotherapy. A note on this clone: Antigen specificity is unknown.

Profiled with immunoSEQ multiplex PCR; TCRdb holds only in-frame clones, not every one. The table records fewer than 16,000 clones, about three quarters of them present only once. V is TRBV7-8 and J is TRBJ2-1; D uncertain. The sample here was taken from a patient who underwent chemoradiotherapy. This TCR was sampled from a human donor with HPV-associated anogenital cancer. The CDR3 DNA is TGTGCCAGCAGCTTAGAGGAGTACAATGAGCAGTTCTTC. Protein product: CASSLEEYNEQFF.